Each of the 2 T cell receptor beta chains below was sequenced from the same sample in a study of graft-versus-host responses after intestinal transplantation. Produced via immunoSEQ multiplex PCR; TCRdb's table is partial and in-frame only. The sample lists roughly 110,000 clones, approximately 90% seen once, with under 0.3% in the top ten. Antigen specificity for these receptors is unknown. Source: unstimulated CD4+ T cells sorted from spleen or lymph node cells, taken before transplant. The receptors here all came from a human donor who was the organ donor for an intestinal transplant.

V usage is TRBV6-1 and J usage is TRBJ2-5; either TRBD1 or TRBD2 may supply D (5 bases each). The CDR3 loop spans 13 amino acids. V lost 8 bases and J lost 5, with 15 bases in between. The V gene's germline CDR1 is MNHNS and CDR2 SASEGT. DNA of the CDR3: TGTGCCAGCTCCCTTATCAGGGAGGAGACCCAGTACTTC. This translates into CASSLIREETQYF.

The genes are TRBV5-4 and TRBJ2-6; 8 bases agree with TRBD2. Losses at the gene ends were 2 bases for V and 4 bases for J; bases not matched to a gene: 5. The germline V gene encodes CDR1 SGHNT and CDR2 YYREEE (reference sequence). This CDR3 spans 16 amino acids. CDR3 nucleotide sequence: TGTGCCAGCAGCTTTGGCGGGAGGTCCGGGGCCAACGTCCTGACTTTC. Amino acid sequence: CASSFGGRSGANVLTF.